This T cell receptor (beta chain) was documented in a study of blood T cell repertoires in COVID-19. In the original processing: For nucleated cells, counts were estimated from reference gene primer amplification. Sequenced by immunoSEQ multiplex PCR; TCRdb stores in-frame clones only, minus some. The V and J calls and clone size are taken from that table; D and trimming were inferred from the DNA. The data show hundreds of thousands of clones, with approximately 86% seen just once and about 7.1% held by the top ten. A note on this clone: This may be a read error: a much more frequent sequence differs by one nucleotide.

Germline V gene lookup returns CDR1 MRHNA and CDR2 SNTAGT. Trimming took off 3 bases at V and 1 base at J, with 6 bases between the two ends. This CDR3 has 13 residues. Source material: peripheral blood. The chain couples TRBV6-4 to TRBJ1-1, with D possibly being TRBD1 (6 bases). This TCR came from a woman between 55 and 75 years old with COVID-19, enrolled during active disease. DNA of the CDR3: TGTGCCAGCAGTGAACAGGGGAACACTGAAGCTTTCTTT. Its translation: CASSEQGNTEAFF.